One and the same sample provided the 3 T cell receptor beta chains below, sequenced in a study of CD8+CD57+ T cells in acquired aplastic anemia. Previously, flow cytometry had revealed CD8+CD57+ cell expansion in the patients chosen for sequencing. TCR beta VDJ and CDR3 profiling used genomic DNA as template. MiXCR, run by TCRdb on the reads, gives a single entry per CDR3 protein. The repertoire holds 150,000 to 200,000 distinct CDR3 sequences, with 45% to 55% as singletons. The sample comprised sorted CD4+, CD8+, or CD8+CD57+ T cells (not recorded which) from PBMCs. Source of these receptors: a human donor with aplastic anemia.

The rearrangement links TRBV12-3 or TRBV12-4 to TRBJ1-1; D is perhaps TRBD1 (6 bases). The CDR3 sequence is 14 residues long. V gave up 8 bases and J gave up 2 bases, with 15 bases separating them. This chain's CDR3 is CASRLNRANTEAFF. The CDR3 bases are TGTGCCAGCCGCCTGAACAGGGCAAACACTGAAGCTTTCTTT.

This sequence joins TRBV7-9 and TRBJ2-7, with D perhaps matching TRBD2 (5 bases). Trimming removed 4 bases from V and 4 bases from J, with 8 bases in between. CDR3 length: 12 amino acids. Germline V lookup: CDR1 SEHNR, CDR2 FQNEAQ (reference sequence). The CDR3 region has the DNA TGTGCCAGCAGCTCCCGGGATTACGAGCAGTACTTC. Translated: CASSSRDYEQYF.

This chain uses TRBV7-9 with TRBJ1-2; TRBD1 is a possible D gene (5 bases). V gave up 3 bases and J gave up 9 bases, with 8 bases separating them. Germline assignment: CDR1 SEHNR and CDR2 FQNEAQ (reference sequence). The CDR3 covers 11 residues. In nucleotides, the CDR3 is TGTGCCAGCAGCTTGGGGCGAAGCTACACCTTC. Translation gives CASSLGRSYTF.